This T cell receptor (beta chain) was sequenced during a study of shared clonotypes between healthy human individuals. Study-level points and caveats: Clonotype sharing among donors was thought likely to change with sequencing depth.

This clone has more than one count but fewer than ten. What it recognizes is unknown. A CD45RA-negative memory subset and a CD45RA+ naive subset were separated from the CD4+ cells. Assay used: immunoSEQ multiplex PCR; TCRdb lists only in-frame clones, some missing. The data hold roughly 640,000 clones, with around 72% observed a single time. The sequence derives from a woman aged 30 to 39 in good health. The sequencing sample was made of memory CD4+ T cells sorted from blood. Documented subset: CD45RA-negative fraction.

CDR3 region: CASGTAGTYNEQFF. CDR3 coding DNA: TGTGCCAGCGGGACAGCGGGAACCTACAATGAGCAGTTCTTC. The chain recombines TRBV6-6 with TRBJ2-1; D tentatively reads TRBD1 or TRBD2 (7 bases each). The V and J ends lost 8 bases and 2 bases respectively, with 13 bases between them. From germline, CDR1 is MNHNY and CDR2 SVGAGI (reference sequence). CDR3 length: 14 residues.